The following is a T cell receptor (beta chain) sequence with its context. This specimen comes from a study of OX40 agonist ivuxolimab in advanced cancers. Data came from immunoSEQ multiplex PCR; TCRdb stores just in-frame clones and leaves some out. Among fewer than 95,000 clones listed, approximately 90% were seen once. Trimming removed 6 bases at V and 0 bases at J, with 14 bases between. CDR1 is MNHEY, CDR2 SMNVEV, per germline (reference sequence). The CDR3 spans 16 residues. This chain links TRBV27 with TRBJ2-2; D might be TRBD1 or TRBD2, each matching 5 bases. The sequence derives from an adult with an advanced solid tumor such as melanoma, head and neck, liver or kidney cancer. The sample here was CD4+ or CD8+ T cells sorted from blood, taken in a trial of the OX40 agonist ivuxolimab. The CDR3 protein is CASRRTGTANTGELFF. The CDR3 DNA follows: TGTGCCAGCAGGAGGACCGGGACCGCGAACACCGGGGAGCTGTTTTTT.